The clone carrying this TCR beta chain has just one count. These data are taken from a study of blood T cell repertoires in COVID-19. Study background: Samples of COVID-19 (acute and convalescent) were obtained from the United States, Italy and Spain.

The germline gives CDR1 LGHDT, CDR2 YNNKEL (reference sequence). V gave up 6 bases and J gave up 4 bases, with 21 bases separating them. CDR3 length equals 16 residues. TCRdb's copy holds only in-frame clones and misses some; the assay was immunoSEQ multiplex PCR. The repertoire holds over 100,000 clones, with 80% to 85% as singletons. Self-reported history from a screening survey and questionnaire set each donor's cohort. The sample was PBMCs or T cells enriched from blood (not recorded which). The chain combines TRBV3-1 (or the pseudogene TRBV3-2) with TRBJ2-5; D is perhaps TRBD2 (6 bases). This TCR came from a woman in her 30s who had recovered from COVID-19. The CDR3 DNA follows: TGTGCCAGCAGACCTCAACTAGCTCAGGGTGGAGAGACCCAGTACTTC. It yields the protein CASRPQLAQGGETQYF.